The next 27 T cell receptor beta chains were all read from a single sample in a study of shared clonotypes between healthy human individuals. Sequencing used immunoSEQ multiplex PCR; TCRdb keeps in-frame clones, though not all of them. The sample yields approximately 2.4 million clones, around 95% seen once. The sample comprised naive CD4+ T cells sorted from blood. Subset described: CD45RA+ positively selected. The receptors stem from a man between 18 and 29 years old in good health.

V usage is TRBV2 and J usage is TRBJ1-1, with D possibly being TRBD1 (6 bases). From germline, CDR1 is SNHLY and CDR2 FYNNEI. The ends were cut back, 3 bases at V and 4 bases at J, with 18 bases in the middle. This CDR3 is 16 amino acids long. CDR3 in DNA: TGTGCCAGCAGTGACCCTCTACAGGGACGGGTCACTGAAGCTTTCTTT. As protein: CASSDPLQGRVTEAFF.

The chain couples TRBV5-1 to TRBJ2-7, with D unclear. The ends were cut back, 0 bases at V and 1 base at J, with 11 bases in the middle. The CDR3 runs 15 residues. Germline loops: CDR1 SGHRS, CDR2 YFSETQ. In DNA, the CDR3 is TGCGCCAGCAGCTTGGCCTCAGGCCAGTCCTACGAGCAGTACTTC. Translated, it gives CASSLASGQSYEQYF.

V gene TRBV4-1 combines with J gene TRBJ2-4; weak D call: TRBD1 (6 bases). V lost 0 bases and J 2 bases, leaving 17 bases between the germline ends. Germline CDR1 MGHRA, CDR2 YSYEKL. The CDR3 has 18 amino acids. This chain's CDR3 is CASSQERGEGGTKNIQYF. The CDR3 bases are TGCGCCAGCAGCCAAGAGAGAGGAGAAGGGGGAACCAAAAACATTCAGTACTTC.

V usage is TRBV6-1 and J usage is TRBJ1-4; no firm D call. From germline, CDR1 is MNHNS and CDR2 SASEGT. This CDR3 region has 18 residues. Trimming took off 4 bases at V and 0 bases at J, with 18 bases between the two ends. This CDR3 reads CASSVAYGTTATNEKLFF. The CDR3 coding sequence is TGTGCCAGCAGTGTTGCCTATGGCACTACCGCAACTAATGAAAAACTGTTTTTT.

The rearrangement uses TRBV7-2 and TRBJ2-1; 11 bases map to TRBD2. J was trimmed by 6 bases and V by 5 bases; bases with no gene match: 6. Germline V CDR1 and CDR2: SGHTA, FQGNSA. The CDR3 spans 15 residues. This CDR3 is CASSRTGLAGNEQFF. The DNA of the CDR3 is TGTGCCAGCAGCCGAACCGGACTAGCGGGCAATGAGCAGTTCTTC. The variable domain in full, with the rest retrieved from reference TRBV7-2 and TRBJ2-1, is GAGVSQSPSNKVTEKGKDVELRCDPISGHTALYWYRQSLGQGLEFLIYFQGNSAPDKSGLPSDRFSAERTGGSVSTLTIQRTQQEDSAVYLCASSRTGLAGNEQFFGPGTRLTVL.

The chain has TRBV6-1 and TRBJ2-1, with 14 nucleotides matching TRBD2. The CDR3 contains 16 residues. Looked up from germline, CDR1 is MNHNS and CDR2 is SASEGT. V shed 4 bases and J 5 bases; nucleotides not matched to a gene: 4. The CDR3 reads CASSGTSGGPHNEQFF. CDR3 sequence (DNA): TGTGCCAGCAGTGGGACTAGCGGGGGGCCCCACAATGAGCAGTTCTTC.

V usage is TRBV9 and J usage is TRBJ1-6; D not certain. The germline V and J ends were trimmed by 0 bases and 10 bases, with 11 bases remaining between them. Germline V CDR1 and CDR2: SGDLS, YYNGEE. The CDR3 is 14 residues long. This chain's CDR3 is CASSVGMEESPLHF. Written as DNA, the CDR3 is TGTGCCAGCAGCGTAGGCATGGAGGAGTCACCCCTCCACTTT.

The chain carries TRBV4-1 and TRBJ2-3; 9 bases are a match to TRBD2. V was clipped by 1 base and J by 2 bases; unmatched bases: 4. The CDR3 is 16 residues long. CDR1 is MGHRA, CDR2 YSYEKL, per germline. CDR3 in amino acids: CASSQVLAGLTDTQYF. CDR3 DNA: TGCGCCAGCAGCCAAGTTCTAGCGGGGCTCACAGATACGCAGTATTTT.

The V and J genes are TRBV28 and TRBJ1-1; TRBD1 is a possible D gene (6 bases). This CDR3 is 17 amino acids long. V shed 7 bases and J shed 1 base, with 22 bases lying between them. Germline values: CDR1 MDHEN, CDR2 SYDVKM. DNA for the CDR3: TGTGCCAGCACCCTTGGATTCGGGGGCAGTGGGAACACTGAAGCTTTCTTT. This gives the protein CASTLGFGGSGNTEAFF.

This clone was seen just once. The chain employs TRBV5-1 and TRBJ2-3, with unresolved D. The CDR3 loop spans 13 amino acids. Trimming stripped 2 bases from V and 7 bases from J, with 11 bases between. The germline V gene encodes CDR1 SGHRS and CDR2 YFSETQ. The CDR3 sequence: CASSFYYANTQYF. Written as DNA, the CDR3 is TGCGCCAGCAGCTTTTACTACGCTAATACGCAGTATTTT.

A remark on this clone: Other nucleotide sequences from this sample produce the same CDR3. DNA of the CDR3: TGCGCCAGCAGCTGGACGGAGAATTCACCCCTCCACTTT. Translating gives CASSWTENSPLHF. V is TRBV5-1 and J is TRBJ1-6; D unresolved. The V and J ends lost 3 bases and 7 bases respectively, with 8 bases between them. Per germline, CDR1 SGHRS and CDR2 YFSETQ. The CDR3 sequence is 13 residues long.

This chain uses TRBV18 with TRBJ2-1; 11 nucleotides match TRBD2. The junction had 11 bases not matched to a gene; V was cut back by 4 bases and J by 9 bases. Germline lookup yields CDR1 KGHSH and CDR2 LQKENI. The CDR3 contains 16 residues. CDR3 DNA: TGTGCCAGCTCACAAATAACTAGCGGGAGAGGAGGTGAGCAGTTCTTC. This codes for CASSQITSGRGGEQFF.

V and J are TRBV11-2 and TRBJ1-1; TRBD1 is a possible D gene (5 bases). CDR1 and CDR2 (germline): SGHAT, FQNNGV. The CDR3 sequence is 15 residues long. The germline V and J ends were trimmed by 5 bases and 4 bases, with 17 bases remaining between them. This chain's CDR3 is CASSALGGPLTEAFF. CDR3 bases: TGTGCCAGCAGCGCCCTCGGGGGTCCCCTCACTGAAGCTTTCTTT.

This clone has just one count. The genes are TRBV4-1 and TRBJ2-2; D unresolved. The V gene's germline CDR1 is MGHRA and CDR2 YSYEKL. The V gene lost 0 bases and the J gene lost 5 bases, with 16 bases spanning the gap. The CDR3 is 17 amino acids. The CDR3 DNA follows: TGCGCCAGCAGCCAAGATCAAGGAGCGCTGGCAACCGGGGAGCTGTTTTTT. This sequence encodes CASSQDQGALATGELFF.

The chain is built from TRBV7-2 and TRBJ1-4; D remains ambiguous. This CDR3 region has 15 residues. Trimming stripped 5 bases from V and 4 bases from J, with 14 bases between. Germline CDR1 is SGHTA and CDR2 is FQGNSA. This CDR3 reads CASSLDGGGNEKLFF. Here the CDR3 DNA reads TGTGCCAGCAGCCTGGACGGAGGAGGTAATGAAAAACTGTTTTTT.

In the case of this clone: Other DNA sequences in the same sample also yield this CDR3. The J gene is TRBJ1-5, the V gene TRBV2; no reliable D call. Looked up from germline, CDR1 is SNHLY and CDR2 is FYNNEI. CDR3 length: 13 amino acids. V was pared by 6 bases and J by 2 bases, with 8 bases between. The CDR3 loop is CASSLQGNQPQHF. DNA of the CDR3: TGTGCCAGCAGCCTGCAGGGCAATCAGCCCCAGCATTTT.

The genes are TRBV5-1 and TRBJ2-3; D unclear. Germline CDR1 reads SGHRS; CDR2 reads YFSETQ. This CDR3 comprises 13 residues. V shed 5 bases and J shed 2 bases, with 9 bases lying between them. The CDR3 loop reads CASSRADTDTQYF. The CDR3 bases are TGCGCCAGCAGTAGGGCGGACACAGATACGCAGTATTTT.

This chain uses TRBV4-1 with TRBJ2-4; a possible D gene is TRBD2 (5 bases). Trimming took 1 base from V and 8 from J, leaving 18 bases between them. The length of the CDR3 is 16 residues. Looked up from germline, CDR1 is MGHRA and CDR2 is YSYEKL. Written as DNA, the CDR3 is TGCGCCAGCAGCCAAGGGAGGAACCTTGGTTCTGACATTCAGTACTTC. Its translation: CASSQGRNLGSDIQYF.

This clone was detected only once. The DNA of the CDR3 is TGTGCCAGCTCACCACCCGGACAGGGGCTCCATGGCTACACCTTC. Translation: CASSPPGQGLHGYTF. The chain combines TRBV18 with TRBJ1-2, with 9 bases aligning to TRBD1. The CDR3 totals 15 residues. Trimming took 0 bases from V and 6 from J; bases not matched to a gene: 5. Per germline, CDR1 KGHSH and CDR2 LQKENI.

The chain employs TRBV9 and TRBJ2-2, with D possibly matching TRBD2 (5 bases). Germline-derived CDR1 and CDR2 are SGDLS and YYNGEE. The CDR3 runs to 15 residues. Trimming removed 0 bases from V and 4 bases from J, with 10 bases in between. The CDR3 nucleotides are TGTGCCAGCAGCGTAGGTGGTGAGGGCACCGGGGAGCTGTTTTTT. It is translated as CASSVGGEGTGELFF. Drawing the rest from reference TRBV9 and TRBJ2-2, the complete variable domain is DSGVTQTPKHLITATGQRVTLRCSPRSGDLSVYWYQQSLDQGLQFLIQYYNGEERAKGNILERFSAQQFPDLHSELNLSSLELGDSALYFCASSVGGEGTGELFFGEGSRLTVL.

This clone occurred once. The chain is built from TRBV30 and TRBJ1-2; D gene ambiguous. V was clipped by 1 base and J by 6 bases, with 6 bases between them. The CDR3 sequence is 11 residues long. Per the germline V gene, CDR1 is GTSNPN and CDR2 is SVGIG (reference sequence). CDR3 coding DNA: TGTGCCTGGAGTGCGGGGAATGGCTACACCTTC. It is translated as CAWSAGNGYTF.

Note on this clone: Other DNA sequences of this sample code for an identical CDR3. The genes are TRBV18 and TRBJ1-2, with a tentative D call TRBD1 (5 bases). Deletions cut 3 bases from V and 0 bases from J, with 11 bases between. Germline CDR1 reads KGHSH; CDR2 reads LQKENI. This CDR3 region has 15 residues. The chain's CDR3 is CASSPPGGPNYGYTF. DNA of the CDR3: TGTGCCAGCTCACCTCCGGGGGGTCCTAACTATGGCTACACCTTC.

The CDR3 DNA reads as TGTGCCAGCAGCTTATTGGGGATTCAGGATCAGCCCCAGCATTTT. Translating gives CASSLLGIQDQPQHF. V usage is TRBV7-6 and J usage is TRBJ1-5; D unresolved. This CDR3 comprises 15 residues. The V gene lost 2 bases and the J gene lost 5 bases, with 13 bases spanning the gap. The germline gives CDR1 SGHVS, CDR2 FNYEAQ. The full variable domain, completed using reference TRBV7-6 and TRBJ1-5, is GAGVSQSPRYKVTKRGQDVALRCDPISGHVSLYWYRQALGQGPEFLTYFNYEAQQDKSGLPNDRFSAERPEGSISTLTIQRTEQRDSAMYRCASSLLGIQDQPQHFGDGTRLSIL.

The rearrangement links TRBV7-2 to TRBJ2-7, with 8 positions matching TRBD1. Germline CDR1 SGHTA, CDR2 FQGNSA. V lost 1 base and J lost 6; bases outside the gene matches: 5. The CDR3 consists of 14 residues. The CDR3 DNA reads as TGTGCCAGCAGCTTAGGGACGACAGGGGTCGAGCAGTACTTC. As protein: CASSLGTTGVEQYF.

This clone appeared once. The same CDR3 can be traced to other DNA sequences in this sample. V usage is TRBV11-3 and J usage is TRBJ2-5; the D gene is possibly TRBD2 (5 bases). This CDR3 contains 11 residues. V was trimmed by 4 bases and J by 5 bases, leaving 5 bases between them. The germline CDR1 and CDR2 sequences are SGHNT and YENEEA. The CDR3 DNA follows: TGTGCCAGCAGCTCGGGGGAGACCCAGTACTTC. This gives the protein CASSSGETQYF.

The rearrangement links TRBV4-1 to TRBJ2-3, with D unresolved. The CDR3 is 13 residues long. The ends were cut back, 4 bases at V and 2 bases at J, with 7 bases in the middle. CDR1 is MGHRA, CDR2 YSYEKL, per germline. CDR3 protein: CASSRTTTDTQYF. The DNA of the CDR3 is TGCGCCAGCAGCCGAACTACCACAGATACGCAGTATTTT.

The chain is built from TRBV30 and TRBJ1-3, with D possibly being TRBD1 (5 bases). V was clipped by 3 bases and J by 4 bases, with 10 bases between them. Germline loops: CDR1 GTSNPN, CDR2 SVGIG (reference sequence). CDR3 length equals 13 residues. CDR3 bases: TGTGCCTGGAGGGGACCGGGAGGAAACACCATATATTTT. As protein: CAWRGPGGNTIYF.